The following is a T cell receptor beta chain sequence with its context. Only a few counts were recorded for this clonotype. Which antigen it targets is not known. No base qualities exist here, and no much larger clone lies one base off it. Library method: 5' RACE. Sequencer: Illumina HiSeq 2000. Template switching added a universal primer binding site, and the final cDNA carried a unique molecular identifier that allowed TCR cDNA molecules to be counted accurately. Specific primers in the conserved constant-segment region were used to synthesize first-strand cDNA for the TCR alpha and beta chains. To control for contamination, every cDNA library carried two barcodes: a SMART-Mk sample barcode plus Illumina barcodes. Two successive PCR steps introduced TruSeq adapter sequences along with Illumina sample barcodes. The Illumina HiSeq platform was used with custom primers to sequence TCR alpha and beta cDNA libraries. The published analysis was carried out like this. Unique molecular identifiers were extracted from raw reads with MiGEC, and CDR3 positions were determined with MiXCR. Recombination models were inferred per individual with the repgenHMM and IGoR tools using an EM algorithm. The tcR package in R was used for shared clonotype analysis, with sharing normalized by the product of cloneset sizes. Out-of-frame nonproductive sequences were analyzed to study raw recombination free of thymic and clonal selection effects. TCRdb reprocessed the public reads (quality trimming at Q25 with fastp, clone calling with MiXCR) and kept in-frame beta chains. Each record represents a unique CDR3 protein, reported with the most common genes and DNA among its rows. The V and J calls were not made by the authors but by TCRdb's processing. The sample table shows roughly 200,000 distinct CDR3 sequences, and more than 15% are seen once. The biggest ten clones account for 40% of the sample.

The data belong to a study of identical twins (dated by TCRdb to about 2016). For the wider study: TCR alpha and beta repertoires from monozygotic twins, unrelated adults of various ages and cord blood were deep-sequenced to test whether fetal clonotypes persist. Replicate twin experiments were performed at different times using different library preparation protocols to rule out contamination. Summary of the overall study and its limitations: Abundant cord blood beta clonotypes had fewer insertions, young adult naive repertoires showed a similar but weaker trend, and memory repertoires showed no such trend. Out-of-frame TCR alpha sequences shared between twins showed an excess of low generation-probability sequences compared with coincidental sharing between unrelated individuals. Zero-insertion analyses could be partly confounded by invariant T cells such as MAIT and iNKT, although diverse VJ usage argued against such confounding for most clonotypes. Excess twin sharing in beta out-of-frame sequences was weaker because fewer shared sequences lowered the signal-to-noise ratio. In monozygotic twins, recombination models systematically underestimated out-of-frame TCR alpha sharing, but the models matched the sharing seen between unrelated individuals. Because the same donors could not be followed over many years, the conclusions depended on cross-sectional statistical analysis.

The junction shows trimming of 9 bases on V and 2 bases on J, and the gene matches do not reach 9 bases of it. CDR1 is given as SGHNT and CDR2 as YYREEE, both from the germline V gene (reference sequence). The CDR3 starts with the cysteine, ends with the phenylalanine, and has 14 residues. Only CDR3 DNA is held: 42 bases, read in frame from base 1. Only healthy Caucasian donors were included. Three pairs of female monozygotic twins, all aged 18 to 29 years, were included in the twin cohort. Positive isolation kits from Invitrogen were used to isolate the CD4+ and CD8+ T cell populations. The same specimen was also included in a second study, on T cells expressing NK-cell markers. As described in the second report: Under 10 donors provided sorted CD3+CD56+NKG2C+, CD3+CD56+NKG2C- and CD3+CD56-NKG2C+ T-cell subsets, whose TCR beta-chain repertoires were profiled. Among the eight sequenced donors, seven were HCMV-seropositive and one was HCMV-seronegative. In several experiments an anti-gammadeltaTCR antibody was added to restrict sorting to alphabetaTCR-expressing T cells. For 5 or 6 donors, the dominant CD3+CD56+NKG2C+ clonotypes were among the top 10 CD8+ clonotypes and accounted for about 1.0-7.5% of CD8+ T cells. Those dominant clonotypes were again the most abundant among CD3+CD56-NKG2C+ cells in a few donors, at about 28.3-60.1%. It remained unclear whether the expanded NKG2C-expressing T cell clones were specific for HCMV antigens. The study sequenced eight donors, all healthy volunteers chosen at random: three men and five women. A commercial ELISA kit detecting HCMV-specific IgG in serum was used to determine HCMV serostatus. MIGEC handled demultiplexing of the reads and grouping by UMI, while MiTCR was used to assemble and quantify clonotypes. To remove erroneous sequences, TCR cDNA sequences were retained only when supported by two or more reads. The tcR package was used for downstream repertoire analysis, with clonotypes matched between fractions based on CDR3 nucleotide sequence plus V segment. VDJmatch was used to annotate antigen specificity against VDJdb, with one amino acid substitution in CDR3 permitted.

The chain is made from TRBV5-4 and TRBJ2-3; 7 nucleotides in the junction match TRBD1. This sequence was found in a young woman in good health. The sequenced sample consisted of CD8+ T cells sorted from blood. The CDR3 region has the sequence CATGLQGITDTQYF. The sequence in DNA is TGTGCCACCGGTCTACAGGGGATCACAGATACGCAGTATTTT.